This TCR beta chain was obtained from a study of T cells expressing NK-cell markers (dated by TCRdb to 2020 to 2021). Concerning the study at large: TCR beta-chain repertoires were profiled in sorted CD3+CD56+NKG2C+, CD3+CD56+NKG2C- and CD3+CD56-NKG2C+ T-cell subsets from eight donors. Libraries were sequenced as 2 x 150 bp reads on Illumina HiSeq 2000/2500, MiSeq or NextSeq. The study sequenced eight donors, all healthy volunteers chosen at random: three men and five women. Of the eight sequenced donors, seven were found to be HCMV-seropositive and one was found to be HCMV-seronegative. General findings and caveats noted by the study authors: It remained unclear whether the expanded NKG2C-expressing T cell clones were specific for HCMV antigens. In six donors, the dominant CD3+CD56+NKG2C+ clonotypes ranked among the top 10 CD8+ clonotypes, making up 1.0-7.0% of CD8+ T cells. Those dominant clonotypes were again the most abundant among CD3+CD56-NKG2C+ cells in a few donors, at about 25-65%.

Remarks on this clonotype: This receptor's antigen is unknown.

The sequencing machine was an Illumina HiSeq 2000. 5'RACE template switching, by which a universal primer site and unique molecular identifiers were added, was used to make TCR beta cDNA libraries. Synthesis of cDNA was primed from the TCR beta constant segment and was followed by two consecutive PCR amplification steps. Processing in the source paper ran as follows. MIGEC was used to demultiplex reads and group the reads by UMI, and MiTCR was used to assemble and quantify clonotypes. To remove erroneous sequences, TCR cDNA sequences were retained only when supported by two or more reads. Downstream repertoire analysis used the tcR package, and clonotypes were matched across fractions by CDR3 nucleotide sequence plus V segment. VDJmatch was used to annotate antigen specificity against VDJdb, with one amino acid substitution allowed in CDR3. Reads reprocessed by TCRdb are summarized as one entry per CDR3 protein sequence, and DNA is absent. The V and J calls reflect TCRdb's pipeline rather than the authors' work. This sample's listing comprises some 450,000 distinct CDR3 sequences. The top ten constitute more than 7% of the sample.

HCMV-specific IgG was detected in serum with a commercial ELISA kit to determine HCMV serostatus. Ficoll density gradient centrifugation was used to isolate peripheral blood mononuclear cells from blood. This receptor was taken from a woman between 18 and 70 years old in good health. The sequenced sample was blood T cells: a sorted CD56 or NKG2C T cell subset, CD4+ or CD8+ T cells, or bulk PBMC T cells (not recorded which).

The CDR3 here reads CASSFWGNEQFF. The chain is made from TRBV27 and TRBJ2-1; TCRdb returns TRBD1, unconfirmable since there is no DNA. The CDR3 holds 12 amino acids from the cysteine to the phenylalanine. No DNA accompanies this entry. CDR1 and CDR2 are drawn from the germline V gene (reference sequence): MNHEY, SMNVEV.